This T cell receptor beta chain derives from a study of T-cell memory formation after mild COVID-19. Points from the study as a whole: The CD4+ clones that contracted clustered mainly within CM and EM, and the CD8+ clones concentrated in EMRA.

CDR3 length: 13 residues. The V gene's germline CDR1 is LGHDT and CDR2 YNNKEL (reference sequence). V was cut by 4 bases and J by 7 bases, with 14 bases left in between. This clonotype has a count of ten or more. Its antigen is not known. TCRdb reprocessed the 5' RACE reads via MiXCR and lists one record per CDR3 protein. The table records a few hundred thousand distinct CDR3 sequences, 20% to 25% of them present only once. V is TRBV3-1 and J is TRBJ2-7, with a possible D match to TRBD1 (5 bases). The sequencing input was PBMCs or a T cell subset sorted from them (not recorded which). This sequence originates from an adult woman who had mild COVID-19 (a few samples of this study predate the infection). Cell type and time point are not known. The CDR3 loop is CASSLGHIDEQYF. In DNA, the CDR3 is TGTGCCAGCAGCCTCGGACATATCGATGAGCAGTACTTC.